This TCR beta chain was profiled in a study of T cell responses to AZD1222 COVID-19 vaccine (dated by TCRdb to the early 2020s). For context, the study as a whole: TCR sequencing covered some 240 trial participants: about 210 given two doses of AZD1222 and 26 given two doses of MenACWY control vaccine. Enrollment into the trials was organized by age into subgroups of 18-55, 56-69 and 70-plus years, and those subgroups contained approximately 150, 30 and 60 TCR-sequenced participants, respectively. Broader findings and caveats from the paper: Because no day 14 peak-response samples were available, repertoires were characterized only after the peak T cell response. Spike-specific TCR breadth and depth rose significantly after two AZD1222 doses compared with day 0 and with MenACWY recipients. Reportedly, close to half of the unique spike-specific TCRs recognized epitopes lying outside the regions that are mutated in the B.1.351 and B.1.1.7 variants. Vaccine-associated CD4 TCRs spanned the whole spike protein, with dominant responses in regions 160-218 and 743-854. Most participants were white British and females outnumbered males, and the authors suggested that clonal diversity may have been underestimated. In the small 56-69-year group, the increase in depth fell short of significance, most likely because of low power. Conclusions about previously exposed vaccinees were limited because only six or seven AZD1222 recipients were SARS-CoV-2 seropositive at baseline.

The CDR3 regions of human TCRbeta chains were analyzed by immunosequencing. As for the original processing: Repertoire TCRs were matched against a reference library of SARS-CoV-2-specific TCRs generated with the MIRA antigen-specificity platform. Breadth was defined as the fraction of unique TCRs that were SARS-CoV-2-associated, and depth was defined as the fraction of total T cells that were SARS-CoV-2-associated. Using the MIRA data, each spike-specific TCR was mapped to the spike region that the TCR reacts to and placed in a CD4 or CD8 class. Log10-transformed breadth and depth values were compared by one-way ANOVA with Sidak's multiple comparisons tests. TCRdb carries this immuneACCESS record with in-frame sequences only. Its versions omit some clonotypes, under half of them owing to an unresolved V gene in the studies checked, with the rest unexplained. V and J calls and clone size come straight from that table; D and trimming were deduced from the DNA. The sample profile shows around 150,000 clones; around nine tenths of them were found once. The ten largest clones take up less than 3.5% of the sample.

As regards this clone: The antigen it binds to is not known. No quality values exist for individual bases; no much larger clone is one base distant.

From the germline V gene (reference sequence), CDR1 is MNHEY and CDR2 is SMNVEV. The CDR3 contains 15 residues, cysteine and phenylalanine counted. Just the 45-base CDR3 DNA is kept, in frame starting at base 1. Trimming costs V 3 bases and J 4 bases, and their ends lie 15 bases apart. Explained via the paper, the time point label denotes: about 28 days (+/-7) after the second vaccine dose. Because spike-specific TCR depth and breadth did not differ between the two schedules, AZD1222 recipients who got a second dose at roughly 4 weeks were pooled with those who got a second dose at roughly 12 weeks. The vaccinee samples were drawn from two UK trials, COV001 and COV002, one of which was a single-blind randomized controlled phase 2/3 trial testing AZD1222 (ChAdOx1 nCoV-19) in healthy adults. For TCRbeta chain sequencing, PBMC samples were collected from trial participants at day 0 and at day 28 after the second dose.

The chain employs TRBV27 and TRBJ1-2, and possibly TRBD1, on 6 matching bases. Specimen: peripheral blood, collected 28 days after the second AZD1222 dose. This TCR was recovered from an adult who received the AZD1222 COVID-19 vaccine. The CDR3 corresponds to CASSLGAGVAYGYTF. The DNA sequence is given as TGTGCCAGCAGTTTGGGGGCAGGGGTCGCCTATGGCTACACCTTC.